The source of this T cell receptor (beta chain) is a study of shared T cell receptors in the human thymus. Generated by immunoSEQ multiplex PCR, the TCRdb table keeps only in-frame clones and is missing some. The table lists roughly 550,000 clones, around 78% of them singletons. This CDR3 contains 14 residues. The V gene lost 4 bases and the J gene lost 3 bases, with 12 bases spanning the gap. The germline V gene encodes CDR1 SGHDN and CDR2 FVKESK. The same sample was also studied in work on human thymus T cells.

The chain links TRBV14 to TRBJ1-1, with a tentative D call TRBD1 (6 bases). This TCR came from a boy in the first two years of life with a congenital heart defect. The sequenced sample consisted of thymocytes. CDR3 amino acids: CASSREGVYTEAFF. CDR3 DNA: TGTGCCAGCAGCCGGGAGGGGGTTTACACTGAAGCTTTCTTT.